This TCR beta chain stems from a study of T cells in Graves' hyperthyroidism and ophthalmopathy. Whole-study findings and limits: Researchers report that a 13 V-J model separated ophthalmopathy from stable hyperthyroidism. With a median lead of roughly 6.8 months before onset, the model predicted ophthalmopathy.

Of note for this clonotype: The antigen is unknown.

The study left out patients who had uncontrolled infection, other autoimmune disease, pregnancy or lactation. It was RNA transcripts that yielded the amplified TCR beta CDR3 regions. First-round RT-PCR with HTBI primers amplified the TCR CDR3 region. TCRdb independently ran MiXCR on the multiplex PCR reads; one entry per CDR3 protein. The table shows about 480,000 distinct CDR3 sequences, with around a quarter occurring only once. Sequencing was carried out using blood. The sequence was obtained from a woman aged 30 to 39 with Graves' ophthalmopathy.

DNA of the CDR3: TGTGCCATCAGTACGACAGGGGGAAGAGCTGAAGCTTTCTTT. Amino acid sequence: CAISTTGGRAEAFF. The chain joins TRBV10-3 to TRBJ1-1; 9 bases agree with TRBD1. There are 14 residues in the CDR3. The germline V gene encodes CDR1 ENHRY and CDR2 SYGVKD. The V gene end was trimmed by 5 bases and the J gene end by 6 bases; junction bases not matched to a gene: 7.